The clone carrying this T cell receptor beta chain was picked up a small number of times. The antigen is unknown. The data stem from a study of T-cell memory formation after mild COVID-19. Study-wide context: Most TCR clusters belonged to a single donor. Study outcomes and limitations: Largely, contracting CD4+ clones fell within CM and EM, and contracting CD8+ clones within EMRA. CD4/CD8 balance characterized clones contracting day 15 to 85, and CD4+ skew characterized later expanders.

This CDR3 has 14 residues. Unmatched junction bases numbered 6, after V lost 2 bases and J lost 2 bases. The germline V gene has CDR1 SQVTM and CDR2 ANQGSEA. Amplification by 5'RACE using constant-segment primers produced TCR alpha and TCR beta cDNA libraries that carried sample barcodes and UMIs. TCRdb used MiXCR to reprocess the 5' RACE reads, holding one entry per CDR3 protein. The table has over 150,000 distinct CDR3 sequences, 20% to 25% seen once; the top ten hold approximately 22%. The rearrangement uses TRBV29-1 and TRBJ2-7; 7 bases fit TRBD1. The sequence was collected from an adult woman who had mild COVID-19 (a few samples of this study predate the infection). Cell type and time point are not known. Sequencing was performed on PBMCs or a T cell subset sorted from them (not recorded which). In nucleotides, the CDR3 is TGCAGCGTTGAAAGAGACAGGGCCCCCTACGAGCAGTACTTC. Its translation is CSVERDRAPYEQYF.